Listed below are T cell receptor beta chains from one sample, sequenced in a study of blood T cell repertoires in COVID-19. Generated by immunoSEQ multiplex PCR, the TCRdb table keeps only in-frame clones and is missing some. In the table there are roughly 250,000 clones, around three quarters of which are singletons. Sequencing input: peripheral blood. These receptors all come from a woman of 80 years or more with acute or convalescent COVID-19. Each CDR3 is given with its conserved first and last residue. Each record gives: CDR3 DNA, CDR3 protein, J gene, clone size, D gene, V gene. The D gene is left open where the match is weak. Some rows mark clone size as missing; the rest say once, few, many or name a class of expanded clone.

cdr3_nt: TGTGCCAGCTCTTCCAGTGCCAGGGACACTCGGCAGTACTTC; cdr3_aa: CASSSSARDTRQYF; j_call: TRBJ2-7; clone_size: -; d_call: -; v_call: TRBV18
cdr3_nt: TGTGCCAGTATGGTCTCGGGACAGTATAATTCACCCCTCCACTTT; cdr3_aa: CASMVSGQYNSPLHF; j_call: TRBJ1-6; clone_size: once; d_call: TRBD1; v_call: TRBV19
cdr3_nt: TGTGCCAGCAGCCAAGGGGCCACCAGGGGTTATGGCTACACCTTC; cdr3_aa: CASSQGATRGYGYTF; j_call: TRBJ1-2; clone_size: -; d_call: -; v_call: TRBV14
cdr3_nt: TGCAGCGTTCGCGGGCGGATGAACACTGAAGCTTTCTTT; cdr3_aa: CSVRGRMNTEAFF; j_call: TRBJ1-1; clone_size: -; d_call: -; v_call: TRBV29-1
cdr3_nt: TGTGCCACCGGTCTGACAGGGGGGCCCCTAATTTCTGGAAACACCATATATTTT; cdr3_aa: CATGLTGGPLISGNTIYF; j_call: TRBJ1-3; clone_size: -; d_call: TRBD1; v_call: TRBV24-1
cdr3_nt: TGTGCCAGCAGTCGGACAGTACAAGAGACCCAGTACTTC; cdr3_aa: CASSRTVQETQYF; j_call: TRBJ2-5; clone_size: -; d_call: -; v_call: TRBV5-6
cdr3_nt: TGTGCCAGCAGCCTCGAAGGGACTAGCGGGAGTTATGAGCAGTTCTTC; cdr3_aa: CASSLEGTSGSYEQFF; j_call: TRBJ2-1; clone_size: -; d_call: TRBD2; v_call: TRBV7-2
cdr3_nt: TGCGCCAGCAGTGAGTTGGGGGCGGACTTCTATGGCTACACCTTC; cdr3_aa: CASSELGADFYGYTF; j_call: TRBJ1-2; clone_size: few; d_call: -; v_call: TRBV10-2
cdr3_nt: TGTGCCAGCAGCGTAGGCGGGTATAGCAATCAGCCCCAGCATTTT; cdr3_aa: CASSVGGYSNQPQHF; j_call: TRBJ1-5; clone_size: -; d_call: -; v_call: TRBV9
cdr3_nt: TGTGCCAGCTCCCGAGACTACTTTGGGGGCTTAAATCAGCCCCAGCATTTT; cdr3_aa: CASSRDYFGGLNQPQHF; j_call: TRBJ1-5; clone_size: -; d_call: -; v_call: TRBV18
cdr3_nt: TGTGCCAGCAGCTTCAGGAGGTCAGCCCAAGAGACCCAGTACTTC; cdr3_aa: CASSFRRSAQETQYF; j_call: TRBJ2-5; clone_size: -; d_call: -; v_call: TRBV7-8
cdr3_nt: TGTGCCAGCTCACCACGGACAGACAATCAGCCCCAGCATTTT; cdr3_aa: CASSPRTDNQPQHF; j_call: TRBJ1-5; clone_size: -; d_call: -; v_call: TRBV18
cdr3_nt: TGTGCCAGCAGCAGGGAGGATGAGCAGTTCTTC; cdr3_aa: CASSREDEQFF; j_call: TRBJ2-1; clone_size: -; d_call: -; v_call: TRBV3-1/TRBV3-2
cdr3_nt: TGCGCCAGCAGGGGACAGATTAGCAATCAGCCCCAGCATTTT; cdr3_aa: CASRGQISNQPQHF; j_call: TRBJ1-5; clone_size: -; d_call: TRBD1; v_call: TRBV10-2
cdr3_nt: TGTGCCAGCAGCCGCGGACTAGTTCTCGAGCAGTACTTC; cdr3_aa: CASSRGLVLEQYF; j_call: TRBJ2-7; clone_size: -; d_call: TRBD2; v_call: TRBV3-1/TRBV3-2
cdr3_nt: TGTGCCAGCAGTGGACAGGGGCAGGACAATTCACCCCTCCACTTT; cdr3_aa: CASSGQGQDNSPLHF; j_call: TRBJ1-6; clone_size: once; d_call: TRBD1; v_call: TRBV13
cdr3_nt: TGCGCCAGCAGTCTCAAACCGGGACTAGCGGGACCCCTTAACACCGGGGAGCTGTTTTTT; cdr3_aa: CASSLKPGLAGPLNTGELFF; j_call: TRBJ2-2; clone_size: -; d_call: TRBD2; v_call: TRBV4-1
cdr3_nt: TGTGCCAGCAGCCGGACAGGGAGCACTGAAGCTTTCTTT; cdr3_aa: CASSRTGSTEAFF; j_call: TRBJ1-1; clone_size: -; d_call: TRBD1; v_call: TRBV12-3/TRBV12-4
cdr3_nt: TGTGCCAGCAGTGACCGGGACAGGGAGTACGAGCAGTACTTC; cdr3_aa: CASSDRDREYEQYF; j_call: TRBJ2-7; clone_size: -; d_call: TRBD1; v_call: TRBV6-2/TRBV6-3
cdr3_nt: TGCGCCAGCAGCCAAGGAGGACAGGGAAGCTACACCTTC; cdr3_aa: CASSQGGQGSYTF; j_call: TRBJ1-2; clone_size: few; d_call: TRBD1; v_call: TRBV5-1
cdr3_nt: TGTGCCAGCAGCCAAGGGGTTGCGGGGACTGAAGCTTTCTTT; cdr3_aa: CASSQGVAGTEAFF; j_call: TRBJ1-1; clone_size: -; d_call: -; v_call: TRBV3-1/TRBV3-2
cdr3_nt: TGCAGTGCTAATATGAACACTGAAGCTTTCTTT; cdr3_aa: CSANMNTEAFF; j_call: TRBJ1-1; clone_size: -; d_call: -; v_call: TRBV20-1
cdr3_nt: TGCAGCGCTGGACAGTTGAACACTGAAGCTTTCTTT; cdr3_aa: CSAGQLNTEAFF; j_call: TRBJ1-1; clone_size: once; d_call: -; v_call: TRBV29-1
cdr3_nt: TGTGCCAGCGGGGACAGCTATGGCTACACCTTC; cdr3_aa: CASGDSYGYTF; j_call: TRBJ1-2; clone_size: -; d_call: TRBD1; v_call: TRBV6-6
cdr3_nt: TGCAGTGCTAGTACAGGGCATACTGAAGCTTTCTTT; cdr3_aa: CSASTGHTEAFF; j_call: TRBJ1-1; clone_size: -; d_call: -; v_call: TRBV20-1
cdr3_nt: TGTGCCAGCAGTCGACTAGCGGGGCCCAACACAGATACGCAGTATTTT; cdr3_aa: CASSRLAGPNTDTQYF; j_call: TRBJ2-3; clone_size: -; d_call: TRBD2; v_call: TRBV3-1/TRBV3-2
cdr3_nt: TGTGCCATCAGTGATAGGGACAGGCCCACCGGGGAGCTGTTTTTT; cdr3_aa: CAISDRDRPTGELFF; j_call: TRBJ2-2; clone_size: -; d_call: TRBD1; v_call: TRBV10-3
cdr3_nt: TGCGCCAGCAGCTCGAACCTAGCGAGCGGGGGGGCGAGCTCCTACGAGCAGTACTTC; cdr3_aa: CASSSNLASGGASSYEQYF; j_call: TRBJ2-7; clone_size: -; d_call: TRBD2; v_call: TRBV5-1
cdr3_nt: TGTGCCAGCTCACCCCGACTAGAGTCCGGGGAGCTGTTTTTT; cdr3_aa: CASSPRLESGELFF; j_call: TRBJ2-2; clone_size: -; d_call: -; v_call: TRBV18
cdr3_nt: TGTGCCAGCTCACCACGAGATACCGGGGAGCTGTTTTTT; cdr3_aa: CASSPRDTGELFF; j_call: TRBJ2-2; clone_size: few; d_call: -; v_call: TRBV18
cdr3_nt: TGTGCCAGCAGCCTAGGGCCGGGAGGCTACACCTTC; cdr3_aa: CASSLGPGGYTF; j_call: TRBJ1-2; clone_size: -; d_call: -; v_call: TRBV6-2/TRBV6-3
cdr3_nt: TGTGCCAGCAGTTTACCGGGGGTCACTGAAGCTTTCTTT; cdr3_aa: CASSLPGVTEAFF; j_call: TRBJ1-1; clone_size: -; d_call: -; v_call: TRBV12-3/TRBV12-4
cdr3_nt: TGTGCCAGCTCACCAGGAGGGAACTATGGCTACACCTTC; cdr3_aa: CASSPGGNYGYTF; j_call: TRBJ1-2; clone_size: -; d_call: -; v_call: TRBV18
cdr3_nt: TGTGCCAGCAGTTACCCCGGGGGGGAGGGCACTGAAGCTTTCTTT; cdr3_aa: CASSYPGGEGTEAFF; j_call: TRBJ1-1; clone_size: -; d_call: -; v_call: TRBV6-5
cdr3_nt: TGTGCCAGCAGCCAAGCGACAGGGGCCTTTCAGCCCCAGCATTTT; cdr3_aa: CASSQATGAFQPQHF; j_call: TRBJ1-5; clone_size: -; d_call: TRBD1; v_call: TRBV28
cdr3_nt: TGTGCCATCAGTGGATACAGGGAGAATTCACCCCTCCACTTT; cdr3_aa: CAISGYRENSPLHF; j_call: TRBJ1-6; clone_size: -; d_call: -; v_call: TRBV10-3
cdr3_nt: TGTGCCAGGGACAGGGGATCCACTGAAGCTTTCTTT; cdr3_aa: CARDRGSTEAFF; j_call: TRBJ1-1; clone_size: once; d_call: TRBD1; v_call: TRBV7-3
cdr3_nt: TGTGCCAGCAGCTACTACTCCTCTAGCGGGGGGGCGAAATACAATGAGCAGTTCTTC; cdr3_aa: CASSYYSSSGGAKYNEQFF; j_call: TRBJ2-1; clone_size: -; d_call: TRBD2; v_call: TRBV13
cdr3_nt: TGTGCCAGCAGCACGGGACAGGGAGGTGGAAACACCATATATTTT; cdr3_aa: CASSTGQGGGNTIYF; j_call: TRBJ1-3; clone_size: -; d_call: TRBD1; v_call: TRBV7-8
cdr3_nt: TGTGCCAGCAGGTTGGACAGGGTAAATTCACCCCTCCACTTT; cdr3_aa: CASRLDRVNSPLHF; j_call: TRBJ1-6; clone_size: -; d_call: TRBD1; v_call: TRBV7-2
cdr3_nt: TGTGCCATCAGCCTACTTGCGGGTTACAATGAGCAGTTCTTC; cdr3_aa: CAISLLAGYNEQFF; j_call: TRBJ2-1; clone_size: -; d_call: -; v_call: TRBV10-3
cdr3_nt: TGTGCCAGCAGCTTAAACGGCCCCAGGGGAGAGACCCAGTACTTC; cdr3_aa: CASSLNGPRGETQYF; j_call: TRBJ2-5; clone_size: few; d_call: -; v_call: TRBV7-9
cdr3_nt: TGTGCCACCAGCCCCGACTATCGACAGGCGTACTATGGCTACACCTTC; cdr3_aa: CATSPDYRQAYYGYTF; j_call: TRBJ1-2; clone_size: once; d_call: -; v_call: TRBV15
cdr3_nt: TGTGCCATCAGTGGACAGGGTGAAGCTTTCTTT; cdr3_aa: CAISGQGEAFF; j_call: TRBJ1-1; clone_size: -; d_call: TRBD1; v_call: TRBV10-3
cdr3_nt: TGTGCCAGCAGCCAAGAGGGGACTAGCGGGAGGAATTACCTGGGGGCTGAGCAGTTCTTC; cdr3_aa: CASSQEGTSGRNYLGAEQFF; j_call: TRBJ2-1; clone_size: -; d_call: TRBD2; v_call: TRBV3-1/TRBV3-2
cdr3_nt: TGCAGCGCCCATTCCGGGACACTAAACTACAATGAGCAGTTCTTC; cdr3_aa: CSAHSGTLNYNEQFF; j_call: TRBJ2-1; clone_size: -; d_call: -; v_call: TRBV29-1
cdr3_nt: TGTGCCAGCAGTAGTACAGGGGGCGGAGAGACCCAGTACTTC; cdr3_aa: CASSSTGGGETQYF; j_call: TRBJ2-5; clone_size: -; d_call: TRBD1; v_call: TRBV28
cdr3_nt: TGTGCCAGCAGCCCCGACAGCAGAAACACTGAAGCTTTCTTT; cdr3_aa: CASSPDSRNTEAFF; j_call: TRBJ1-1; clone_size: few; d_call: -; v_call: TRBV7-9
cdr3_nt: TGTGCCAGCAGCTTAGGACAGGGGGAAACCTATGGCTACACCTTC; cdr3_aa: CASSLGQGETYGYTF; j_call: TRBJ1-2; clone_size: -; d_call: TRBD1; v_call: TRBV7-2
cdr3_nt: TGCGCCAGCAGCTTGTCAGGACAGCGAAACTATGGCTACACCTTC; cdr3_aa: CASSLSGQRNYGYTF; j_call: TRBJ1-2; clone_size: -; d_call: -; v_call: TRBV5-1
cdr3_nt: TGTGCCAGTAAGGACAGGGGGCTTGAAAAACTGTTTTTT; cdr3_aa: CASKDRGLEKLFF; j_call: TRBJ1-4; clone_size: few; d_call: TRBD1; v_call: TRBV19
cdr3_nt: TGTGCCAGCAGCTTTTTCCCCCGGGAGACCCAGTACTTC; cdr3_aa: CASSFFPRETQYF; j_call: TRBJ2-5; clone_size: -; d_call: -; v_call: TRBV5-4
cdr3_nt: TGTGCCAGCAGCGAGACAAGACAGGCCTATGGCTACACCTTC; cdr3_aa: CASSETRQAYGYTF; j_call: TRBJ1-2; clone_size: -; d_call: -; v_call: TRBV27
cdr3_nt: TGTGCCAGCAGCGAAGATTTAGGACAGGGAAGGTTTTATGGCTACACCTTC; cdr3_aa: CASSEDLGQGRFYGYTF; j_call: TRBJ1-2; clone_size: -; d_call: TRBD1; v_call: TRBV6-1
cdr3_nt: TGCGCCAGCAGTAGAAATGGACAGGGTGAAAAACTGTTTTTT; cdr3_aa: CASSRNGQGEKLFF; j_call: TRBJ1-4; clone_size: once; d_call: TRBD1; v_call: TRBV5-1